This TCR beta chain was captured in a study of beta chain features in type 1 diabetes. For this clone: What it binds is unknown.

Overall study results and limits: Highly expressing activated T cells could be over-counted with a cDNA template. Within patients, naive, central memory and Treg TCRB repertoires seemed more similar than within healthy donors.

This CDR3 region has 11 residues. CDR1 SGHVS and CDR2 FQNEAQ come from the germline V gene. V gave up 11 bases and J gave up 2 bases; unmatched junction bases: 1. The isolated RNA, all of it, was reverse transcribed, so expressed TCRB transcripts were what got sequenced. TCRdb's table, derived via immunoSEQ multiplex PCR, lists solely in-frame clones and lacks some. In the table there are under 95,000 clones, roughly 34% of which are singletons. Sorted CD4+ subsets: naive, central memory, regulatory, stem cell-like memory (CD45RO/CCR7/CD25/CD127/CD95/CD27 panel). The source of this sequence is a woman aged 18-29 years in good health. The specimen sequenced was stem cell memory CD4+ T cells from blood. V and J are TRBV7-8 and TRBJ2-3; 7 bases match TRBD1. The CDR3 coding sequence is TGTGCCGGACAGGACACAGATACGCAGTATTTT. Protein sequence: CAGQDTDTQYF.